One and the same sample provided the 8 T cell receptor beta chains below, sequenced in a study of control samples from healthy donors and cancer patients. The repertoire was sequenced with immunoSEQ multiplex PCR; TCRdb's copy has only in-frame clones and lacks some. The sample holds 350,000 to 450,000 clones, around 90% seen once. Sequencing input: PBMCs. The source is a man in his forties with head and neck cancer.

The CDR3 region has the DNA TGTGCCACCAGTGGGGCCAGGGGGCGATGGGAGACCCAGTACTTC. Amino acids: CATSGARGRWETQYF. The chain carries TRBV24-1 and TRBJ2-5; 8 bases align to TRBD1. Trimming at V came to 5 bases and at J to 5 bases, leaving 9 bases not matched to a gene. The CDR3 extends over 15 amino acids. Germline CDR1 and CDR2: KGHDR and SFDVKD.

As for this clone: Other nucleotide sequences in the sample specify the same CDR3. V gene TRBV18 combines with J gene TRBJ2-3; unclear D gene. This CDR3 comprises 12 residues. Germline V gene lookup returns CDR1 KGHSH and CDR2 LQKENI. V was cut by 0 bases and J by 5 bases, with 3 bases left in between. CDR3 sequence: CASSPPVDTQYF. For the CDR3, the DNA is TGTGCCAGCTCACCACCCGTAGATACGCAGTATTTT.

CDR3 nucleotide sequence: TGTGCCAGCAGTTACCGCTTGGGACAGGGGAGAGTCAATAATGAGCAGTTCTTC. Translated, it gives CASSYRLGQGRVNNEQFF. This chain connects TRBV6-2 or TRBV6-3 to TRBJ2-1, with 10 bases fitting TRBD1. The length of the CDR3 is 18 residues. Germline V gene lookup returns CDR1 MNHEY and CDR2 SVGEGT. The V segment lost 2 bases and the J segment 7 bases; nucleotides outside the gene matches: 14.

The V gene is TRBV3-1 (or the pseudogene TRBV3-2), the J gene TRBJ1-1; TRBD1 is a possible D gene (5 bases). The V end lost 1 base, the J end lost 5 bases, and 11 bases lay between the germline ends. Germline CDR1 reads LGHDT; CDR2 reads YNNKEL (reference sequence). The length of the CDR3 is 14 residues. The DNA for the CDR3 is TGTGCCAGCAGCCAAGGGGGTGGGGGTACTGAAGCTTTCTTT. Encoded protein: CASSQGGGGTEAFF.

This chain uses TRBV6-5 with TRBJ2-5, with 7 bases lining up with TRBD2. The V gene end was trimmed by 2 bases and the J gene end by 4 bases; junction bases not matched to a gene: 4. The germline V gene has CDR1 MNHEY and CDR2 SVGAGI. The CDR3 totals 14 residues. CDR3 bases: TGTGCCAGCAGTTACAGCGGGGCTCTAGAGACCCAGTACTTC. This gives the protein CASSYSGALETQYF.

The V call is TRBV6-6, the J call TRBJ1-5, with D possibly TRBD1 on 5 matching bases. V was trimmed by 6 bases and J by 4 bases, leaving 13 bases between them. Germline-derived CDR1 and CDR2 are MNHNY and SVGAGI (reference sequence). The CDR3 spans 14 residues. Here the CDR3 reads CASSRAGPNQPQHF. Written as DNA, the CDR3 is TGTGCCAGCAGCCGGGCGGGACCAAATCAGCCCCAGCATTTT.

This clone was counted once. V gene TRBV19 combines with J gene TRBJ1-5, with D unclear. V was clipped by 6 bases and J by 1 base, with 13 bases between them. Per germline, CDR1 LNHDA and CDR2 SQIVND (reference sequence). CDR3 length: 15 residues. The CDR3 region is CASRGSAHSNQPQHF. CDR3 DNA sequence: TGTGCCAGTAGAGGGTCGGCCCACAGCAATCAGCCCCAGCATTTT.

This chain links TRBV10-3 with TRBJ1-1; tentatively, D is TRBD1 (5 bases). Deletions cut 0 bases from V and 7 bases from J, with 9 bases between. Germline V gene sequence: CDR1 ENHRY, CDR2 SYGVKD. The CDR3 contains 13 residues. CDR3 sequence (DNA): TGTGCCATCAGTGAGTCTAGGGGCAGTGAAGCTTTCTTT. Translating gives CAISESRGSEAFF.